The clone carrying this TCR beta chain was seen a handful of times. This table comes from immunoSEQ multiplex PCR, and its TCRdb copy is limited to in-frame clones, with some not included. The table lists tens of thousands of clones, around 83% of them singletons. The sample comes from a study of blood T cell repertoires in COVID-19. Study-wide context: Material from acute and convalescent COVID-19 was sourced from the United States, Italy and Spain.

From germline, CDR1 is MDHEN and CDR2 SYDVKM. This CDR3 region has 13 residues. V lost 6 bases, J lost 4 bases, and 12 bases lay in between. This receptor was taken from a man aged 80 or over with acute or convalescent COVID-19. The sample consisted of peripheral blood. The V and J genes are TRBV28 and TRBJ1-1; D unclear. CDR3 sequence: CASSPTHLTEAFF. The CDR3 DNA reads as TGTGCCAGCAGCCCGACTCATCTCACTGAAGCTTTCTTT.